Listed below are T cell receptor beta chains from one sample, sequenced in a study of CD4 T cells in relation to SARS-CoV-2 and coronaviruses. Assay used: immunoSEQ multiplex PCR; TCRdb lists only in-frame clones, some missing. Of 68,000 or so clones in the sample, about 92% were seen once. Sequencing was done on a sample of naive CD4+ T cells from PBMCs. The origin of the receptors is a human donor in good health. The CDR3 runs from the conserved cysteine through the conserved F or W. The order of the fields is J gene, clone size, D gene, CDR3 length, V gene, CDR3 DNA, CDR3 protein. D genes are given only for firm matches. The size of a clone is reported for some rows only, either as once, few or many, or as a class for expanded clones.

J: TRBJ2-6
size: .
D: .
length: 15
V: TRBV5-1
DNA: TGCGCCAGCAGCTTACAGGGTAATGGGGCCAACGTCCTGACTTTC
CDR3: CASSLQGNGANVLTF

J: TRBJ1-5
size: .
D: TRBD1
length: 15
V: TRBV19
DNA: TGTGCCAGTAAAGCCGGACAGGTTAGCAATCAGCCCCAGCATTTT
CDR3: CASKAGQVSNQPQHF

J: TRBJ1-1
size: .
D: .
length: 12
V: TRBV6-1
DNA: TGTGCCAGCAGTGACCAGTTCGTCGGGGCTTTCTTT
CDR3: CASSDQFVGAFF

J: TRBJ1-3
size: .
D: .
length: 13
V: TRBV5-1
DNA: TGCGCCAGCAGCTTGGACAGCGGAAACACCATATATTTT
CDR3: CASSLDSGNTIYF

J: TRBJ1-1
size: .
D: .
length: 10
V: TRBV20-1
DNA: TGCAGTGCTAGACGGGGGGAAGCTTTCTTT
CDR3: CSARRGEAFF

J: TRBJ2-2
size: once
D: TRBD2
length: 16
V: TRBV7-9
DNA: TGTGCCAGCGTCTTCGGGGGGACTCCGAACACCGGGGAGCTGTTTTTT
CDR3: CASVFGGTPNTGELFF

J: TRBJ2-5
size: .
D: TRBD1
length: 15
V: TRBV5-4
DNA: TGTGCCAGCAGCCCAAGGGACAGGGGTCCAGAGACCCAGTACTTC
CDR3: CASSPRDRGPETQYF

J: TRBJ2-6
size: .
D: .
length: 13
V: TRBV28
DNA: TGTGCCAGCACGGGTGGTCGGGCCAACGTCCTGACTTTC
CDR3: CASTGGRANVLTF

J: TRBJ1-1
size: .
D: .
length: 10
V: TRBV20-1
DNA: TGCAGTGCTACGCATCGAAAAGCTTTCTTT
CDR3: CSATHRKAFF

J: TRBJ1-1
size: .
D: .
length: 12
V: TRBV19
DNA: TGTGCCAGTAGGGGGAGGAACACTGAAGCTTTCTTT
CDR3: CASRGRNTEAFF

J: TRBJ2-1
size: .
D: TRBD2
length: 17
V: TRBV29-1
DNA: TGCAGCGTCGCCCGGAAAGAGGGCGGCATCGGGAGGGATGAGCAGTTCTTC
CDR3: CSVARKEGGIGRDEQFF

J: TRBJ2-7
size: .
D: .
length: 15
V: TRBV6-5
DNA: TGTGCCAGCAGTCGACAGGGACTCCGGTCGCGCGAGCAGTACTTC
CDR3: CASSRQGLRSREQYF

J: TRBJ2-3
size: .
D: .
length: 11
V: TRBV28
DNA: TGTGCCAGCAGTTTTCGGGATACGCAGTATTTT
CDR3: CASSFRDTQYF

J: TRBJ2-2
size: .
D: .
length: 18
V: TRBV18
DNA: TGTGCCAGCTCACCACGTGAGAGCGGAACCGCGAACACCGGGGAGCTGTTTTTT
CDR3: CASSPRESGTANTGELFF

J: TRBJ2-1
size: .
D: .
length: 12
V: TRBV7-9
DNA: TGTGCCAGCAGCCCACAAGGTATGGAGCAGTTCTTC
CDR3: CASSPQGMEQFF

J: TRBJ2-5
size: .
D: .
length: 14
V: TRBV3-1/TRBV3-2
DNA: TGTGCCAGCAGCTACGGGGGCACTCAAGAGACCCAGTACTTC
CDR3: CASSYGGTQETQYF

J: TRBJ1-3
size: .
D: .
length: 15
V: TRBV15
DNA: TGTGCCACCAGCAGAGGAGGGTTCTCTGGAAACACCATATATTTT
CDR3: CATSRGGFSGNTIYF

J: TRBJ2-1
size: .
D: TRBD2
length: 15
V: TRBV6-1
DNA: TGTGCCAGCAGTGAGGGACTAGCGGTTTACAATGAGCAGTTCTTC
CDR3: CASSEGLAVYNEQFF

J: TRBJ1-2
size: .
D: TRBD1
length: 13
V: TRBV11-2
DNA: TGTGCCAGCAGCTCCGGACAGGGCTATGGCTACACCTTC
CDR3: CASSSGQGYGYTF

J: TRBJ1-4
size: .
D: .
length: 15
V: TRBV28
DNA: TGTGCCAGCAGCCCCCTGGGACGGCCCTTTGAAAAACTGTTTTTT
CDR3: CASSPLGRPFEKLFF

J: TRBJ2-1
size: .
D: .
length: 15
V: TRBV27
DNA: TGTGCCAGCAGTTTAAGGTTGGCCTCCTACAATGAGCAGTTCTTC
CDR3: CASSLRLASYNEQFF

J: TRBJ1-1
size: .
D: .
length: 14
V: TRBV5-4
DNA: TGTGCCAGCAGCTTGTCTCAGATTAACACTGAAGCTTTCTTT
CDR3: CASSLSQINTEAFF

J: TRBJ2-3
size: .
D: TRBD2
length: 15
V: TRBV19
DNA: TGTGCCAGTAGTATTAAGGGACTAGCTACAGATACGCAGTATTTT
CDR3: CASSIKGLATDTQYF

J: TRBJ2-2
size: .
D: TRBD1
length: 16
V: TRBV5-1
DNA: TGCGCCAGCAGCAGAAGACAGGGGGCGAACACCGGGGAGCTGTTTTTT
CDR3: CASSRRQGANTGELFF

J: TRBJ2-5
size: .
D: .
length: 14
V: TRBV2
DNA: TGTGCCAGCAGTGCCGGGACGGTCCAAGAGACCCAGTACTTC
CDR3: CASSAGTVQETQYF

J: TRBJ1-5
size: .
D: .
length: 14
V: TRBV24-1
DNA: TGTGCCACCAGTCCGGGGAGGTGGGATCAGCCCCAGCATTTT
CDR3: CATSPGRWDQPQHF

J: TRBJ2-3
size: .
D: .
length: 14
V: TRBV7-3
DNA: TGTGCCAGCAGCTTAGACGGAGCCACAGATACGCAGTATTTT
CDR3: CASSLDGATDTQYF

J: TRBJ2-2
size: few
D: .
length: 16
V: TRBV5-1
DNA: TGCGCCAGCAGCTTGGACGGGGAAACGAACACCGGGGAGCTGTTTTTT
CDR3: CASSLDGETNTGELFF

J: TRBJ1-4
size: .
D: .
length: 15
V: TRBV24-1
DNA: TGTGCCACCAGTGATTCCCGGACAGCTAATGAAAAACTGTTTTTT
CDR3: CATSDSRTANEKLFF

J: TRBJ1-6
size: .
D: TRBD1
length: 15
V: TRBV28
DNA: TGTGCCAGCAGTACCCGGACAGGGTATAATTCACCCCTCCACTTT
CDR3: CASSTRTGYNSPLHF

J: TRBJ1-2
size: .
D: TRBD1
length: 15
V: TRBV3-1/TRBV3-2
DNA: TGTGCCAGCAGCAGTCCGGGACAGGGGATCAATGGCTACACCTTC
CDR3: CASSSPGQGINGYTF

J: TRBJ1-1
size: .
D: .
length: 16
V: TRBV11-1
DNA: TGTGCCAGCAGCTTAGCGATTGGTACAGTGAACACTGAAGCTTTCTTT
CDR3: CASSLAIGTVNTEAFF

J: TRBJ1-1
size: .
D: TRBD1
length: 14
V: TRBV7-2
DNA: TGTGCCAGCAGCCCCCGACAGGGGGCCGCTGAAGCTTTCTTT
CDR3: CASSPRQGAAEAFF

J: TRBJ1-2
size: .
D: .
length: 16
V: TRBV4-1
DNA: TGCGCCAGCAGCCAAGATGGGGCGGGACTCGGGTATGGCTACACCTTC
CDR3: CASSQDGAGLGYGYTF

J: TRBJ1-6
size: .
D: .
length: 11
V: TRBV3-1/TRBV3-2
DNA: TGTGCCAGCAGGGGAAATTCACCCCTCCACTTT
CDR3: CASRGNSPLHF

J: TRBJ2-7
size: .
D: .
length: 12
V: TRBV6-5
DNA: TGTGCCAGCAGTTTCGACAACTACGAGCAGTACTTC
CDR3: CASSFDNYEQYF

J: TRBJ2-7
size: .
D: .
length: 14
V: TRBV5-1
DNA: TGCGCCAGCAGCTTGGGGGTAGACGCCTACGAGCAGTACTTC
CDR3: CASSLGVDAYEQYF

J: TRBJ1-1
size: .
D: .
length: 17
V: TRBV28
DNA: TGTGCCAGCAGTTTAGTCCGGGGGGGAGGAGAGAACACTGAAGCTTTCTTT
CDR3: CASSLVRGGGENTEAFF

J: TRBJ1-4
size: .
D: .
length: 13
V: TRBV7-2
DNA: TGTGCCAGCAGCTTAACCCCTGTTAAAAAACTGTTTTTT
CDR3: CASSLTPVKKLFF

J: TRBJ2-7
size: .
D: TRBD1
length: 16
V: TRBV7-9
DNA: TGTGCCAGCAGCTTCACAGGGGGCCTGGGGTCCTACGAGCAGTACTTC
CDR3: CASSFTGGLGSYEQYF

J: TRBJ2-3
size: .
D: .
length: 13
V: TRBV7-2
DNA: TGTGCCAGCAGCTTCGGGCAAGGAGATACGCAGTATTTT
CDR3: CASSFGQGDTQYF

J: TRBJ1-3
size: .
D: .
length: 13
V: TRBV10-3
DNA: TGTGCCACCGGAAGAGGCAGCGGAAACACCATATATTTT
CDR3: CATGRGSGNTIYF

J: TRBJ2-3
size: .
D: TRBD1
length: 15
V: TRBV5-1
DNA: TGCGCCAGCAGCAACAGGGGACAGGCGGGGGATACGCAGTATTTT
CDR3: CASSNRGQAGDTQYF

J: TRBJ1-3
size: .
D: .
length: 15
V: TRBV3-1/TRBV3-2
DNA: TGTGCCAGCAGCCAAGTACAGGGCTCTGGAAACACCATATATTTT
CDR3: CASSQVQGSGNTIYF

J: TRBJ2-5
size: .
D: TRBD2
length: 17
V: TRBV9
DNA: TGTGCCAGCAGCGAGGAGGTCCTAGCGGCGCACCAAGAGACCCAGTACTTC
CDR3: CASSEEVLAAHQETQYF

J: TRBJ2-2
size: few
D: TRBD2
length: 16
V: TRBV9
DNA: TGTGCCAGCAGCGTTAGCGGGTCCCCGAACACCGGGGAGCTGTTTTTT
CDR3: CASSVSGSPNTGELFF

J: TRBJ1-2
size: .
D: .
length: 15
V: TRBV30
DNA: TGTGCCTGGTCAGGAGCCTCAGGGAAGACCTATGGCTACACCTTC
CDR3: CAWSGASGKTYGYTF

J: TRBJ1-2
size: .
D: .
length: 14
V: TRBV5-1
DNA: TGCGCCAGCAAGGTGGGGTCTGGGGACTATGGCTACACCTTC
CDR3: CASKVGSGDYGYTF

J: TRBJ1-4
size: .
D: .
length: 14
V: TRBV5-4
DNA: TGTGCCAGCAGCTCCAGGGGACCTAATGAAAAACTGTTTTTT
CDR3: CASSSRGPNEKLFF

J: TRBJ1-5
size: .
D: .
length: 14
V: TRBV7-2
DNA: TGTGCCAGCAGCTTAGGGGGGCCCGGTCAGCCCCAGCATTTT
CDR3: CASSLGGPGQPQHF

J: TRBJ1-6
size: .
D: .
length: 15
V: TRBV7-2
DNA: TGTGCCAGCAGCTCGCCTTTTAGGGGGAGATCACCCCTCCACTTT
CDR3: CASSSPFRGRSPLHF

J: TRBJ1-5
size: .
D: .
length: 15
V: TRBV19
DNA: TGTGCCAGTAGTATAATTGGGTCTAGCAATCAGCCCCAGCATTTT
CDR3: CASSIIGSSNQPQHF

J: TRBJ2-6
size: once
D: .
length: 16
V: TRBV10-3
DNA: TGTGCCATCGGTCCGGGACCGACGGCTGGGGCCAACGTCCTGACTTTC
CDR3: CAIGPGPTAGANVLTF

J: TRBJ1-2
size: .
D: TRBD1
length: 15
V: TRBV7-2
DNA: TGTGCCAGCAGCCCCCAAAGACAGGGGGCTAGGGGCTACACCTTC
CDR3: CASSPQRQGARGYTF